Below, 27 T cell receptor beta chains from the same sample are listed, as sequenced in a study of ipilimumab plus nivolumab after autologous stem cell transplantation. The protocol was immunoSEQ multiplex PCR, while the TCRdb copy is restricted to in-frame clones and leaves out a portion. The sample shows approximately 40,000 clones, around 93% of them seen only once. The source material was PBMCs, sampled in a trial of ipilimumab plus nivolumab as post-transplant consolidation. The source is a male donor with multiple myeloma.

V usage is TRBV11-2 and J usage is TRBJ2-6; D is unclear. This CDR3 contains 15 residues. With 2 bases removed from V and 0 bases from J, the gap between germline ends came to 5 bases. CDR1 SGHAT and CDR2 FQNNGV come from the germline V gene. Here the CDR3 reads CASSLSDSGANVLTF. The CDR3 nucleotides are TGTGCCAGCAGCTTAAGCGACTCTGGGGCCAACGTCCTGACTTTC.

This clone has a single count. The DNA of the CDR3 is TGTGCCATCAGTGAGTCATCTGGACTAGCGGCAGAGACCCAGTACTTC. This sequence encodes CAISESSGLAAETQYF. The chain employs TRBV10-3 and TRBJ2-5, with TRBD2 matching over 10 bases. Per germline, CDR1 ENHRY and CDR2 SYGVKD. The CDR3 consists of 16 residues. Trimming at V came to 0 bases and at J to 4 bases, leaving 5 bases not matched to a gene.

The chain combines TRBV6-6 with TRBJ2-7; D remains unclear. The CDR3 loop spans 14 amino acids. V was shortened by 2 bases and J by 0 bases, with 8 bases between the two germline ends. Per the germline V gene, CDR1 is MNHNY and CDR2 is SVGAGI (reference sequence). The CDR3 coding sequence is TGTGCCAGCAGTTACCCGGGCAGCTCCTACGAGCAGTACTTC. Translation gives CASSYPGSSYEQYF.

V and J are TRBV9 and TRBJ2-5; 9 bases line up with TRBD1. J was trimmed by 9 bases and V by 2 bases; bases with no gene match: 8. The germline V gene has CDR1 SGDLS and CDR2 YYNGEE. The CDR3 is 14 residues long. The CDR3 DNA follows: TGTGCCAGCAGCGTTCGGGACAGGGATGGGGCCCAGTACTTC. This codes for CASSVRDRDGAQYF.

The chain carries TRBV7-9 and TRBJ1-4; D unclear. The CDR3 consists of 12 residues. CDR1 and CDR2 (germline): SEHNR, FQNEAQ (reference sequence). Trimming removed 2 bases at V and 8 bases at J, with 6 bases between. CDR3 DNA: TGTGCCAGCAGCTTAATGGGGGAAAAACTGTTTTTT. It yields the protein CASSLMGEKLFF.

The V and J genes are TRBV7-2 and TRBJ2-7; a possible D gene is TRBD2 (5 bases). The CDR3 consists of 16 residues. The germline V and J ends were trimmed by 5 bases and 0 bases, with 17 bases remaining between them. Germline-derived CDR1 and CDR2 are SGHTA and FQGNSA. CDR3 residues: CASSPYTRASSYEQYF. DNA for the CDR3: TGTGCCAGCAGCCCATATACGCGGGCTAGCTCCTACGAGCAGTACTTC.

This rearrangement joins TRBV7-8 to TRBJ1-5; 7 nucleotides agree with TRBD1. Germline V gene data show CDR1 as SGHVS and CDR2 as FQNEAQ. The V and J ends lost 2 bases and 7 bases, in that order; junction bases with no gene match: 5. This CDR3 is built from 14 residues. The CDR3 DNA sequence: TGTGCCAGCAGCTTATCAACAGGGGAACAGCCCCAGCATTTT. The encoded protein is CASSLSTGEQPQHF.

This rearrangement joins TRBV6-5 to TRBJ1-2; tentative D call: TRBD1 (5 bases). The length of the CDR3 is 12 residues. Germline-derived CDR1 and CDR2 are MNHEY and SVGAGI. V was shortened by 7 bases and J by 2 bases, with 8 bases between the two germline ends. The CDR3 DNA follows: TGTGCCAGCAAAAAGGGGAACTATGGCTACACCTTC. Its translation is CASKKGNYGYTF.

This clone was observed a single time. The chain recombines TRBV15 with TRBJ2-7; a weak D match, TRBD2 (5 bases). V lost 6 bases and J 5 bases, leaving 11 bases between the germline ends. Germline-derived CDR1 and CDR2 are LNHNV and YYDKDF (reference sequence). This CDR3 contains 12 residues. CDR3 coding DNA: TGTGCCACCAGAGAAGGGAGTCACGAGCAGTACTTC. As protein: CATREGSHEQYF.

This chain connects TRBV9 to TRBJ1-2; tentative D call: TRBD1 (5 bases). There are 14 residues in the CDR3. V gave up 1 base and J gave up 5 bases, with 12 bases separating them. Germline CDR1 reads SGDLS; CDR2 reads YYNGEE. The CDR3 spells CASSVTGGEYGYTF. The DNA for the CDR3 is TGTGCCAGCAGCGTAACCGGGGGTGAGTATGGCTACACCTTC.

The V gene is TRBV28, the J gene TRBJ1-1; the D is unclear. Between the trimmed V and J ends, which lost 2 bases and 5 bases, there was a span of 9 bases. This CDR3 has 13 amino acids. Germline loops: CDR1 MDHEN, CDR2 SYDVKM. CDR3 DNA sequence: TGTGCCAGCAGTTTAGGGTCCCGGACTGAAGCTTTCTTT. Translating it yields CASSLGSRTEAFF.

V usage is TRBV11-3 and J usage is TRBJ2-1; possible D gene TRBD2, 6 bases. Germline V lookup: CDR1 SGHNT, CDR2 YENEEA. V lost 0 bases and J lost 11, with 11 bases in between. The CDR3 totals 13 residues. CDR3 nucleotides: TGTGCCAGCAGCTTAGATGGAGGAGGGAAGCAGTTCTTC. Its translation is CASSLDGGGKQFF.

This clone was recorded once. The J gene is TRBJ2-3, the V gene TRBV27, with 13 bases aligning to TRBD2. The J segment lost 2 bases and the V segment lost 4 bases, leaving 3 bases of the junction unmatched. Germline V lookup: CDR1 MNHEY, CDR2 SMNVEV (reference sequence). CDR3 length: 16 amino acids. CDR3 in amino acids: CASSSGLAGLTDTQYF. DNA for the CDR3: TGTGCCAGCAGTTCGGGACTAGCGGGGCTCACAGATACGCAGTATTTT.

This clone was observed a single time. V usage is TRBV19 and J usage is TRBJ1-1, with TRBD1 matching over 7 bases. The CDR3 is made up of 12 amino acids. Looked up from germline, CDR1 is LNHDA and CDR2 is SQIVND (reference sequence). Unmatched junction bases numbered 3, after V lost 6 bases and J lost 5 bases. CDR3 loop: CASRLQGTEAFF. The CDR3 DNA reads TGTGCCAGTAGGTTACAGGGGACTGAAGCTTTCTTT.

The J gene is TRBJ1-2, the V gene TRBV5-6, with D possibly matching TRBD1 (6 bases). V was trimmed by 3 bases and J by 6 bases, leaving 12 bases between them. Germline lookup yields CDR1 SGHDT and CDR2 YYEEEE. The CDR3 is 13 amino acids. CDR3 sequence reads: CASSSGTFDGYTF. DNA of the CDR3: TGTGCCAGCAGCTCCGGGACATTTGATGGCTACACCTTC.

This clone is a singleton in its sample. This chain joins TRBV7-2 and TRBJ2-7; 13 bases fit TRBD2. The germline V gene encodes CDR1 SGHTA and CDR2 FQGNSA. The trim removed 5 bases at V and 4 bases at J, leaving 5 bases unmatched. This CDR3 contains 15 residues. The CDR3 DNA reads TGTGCCAGCAGCCTCCGGACTAGCGGGAGTTACGAGCAGTACTTC. Protein product: CASSLRTSGSYEQYF.

V is TRBV18 and J is TRBJ2-1; no clear D gene. V was clipped by 2 bases and J by 9 bases, with 14 bases between them. Germline lookup yields CDR1 KGHSH and CDR2 LQKENI. The CDR3 spans 14 residues. This CDR3 is CASSPTVVDSEQFF. The CDR3 DNA is TGTGCCAGCTCACCAACTGTAGTCGATAGTGAGCAGTTCTTC.

CDR3 loop: CASSLVGQGYTEAFF. The CDR3 bases are TGTGCCAGCAGCTTGGTGGGACAGGGATACACTGAAGCTTTCTTT. V and J are TRBV5-4 and TRBJ1-1; 9 positions agree with TRBD1. Germline-derived CDR1 and CDR2 are SGHNT and YYREEE (reference sequence). J gave up 3 bases and V 0 bases, and 3 bases lay outside the gene matches. The CDR3 loop spans 15 amino acids.

This chain connects TRBV7-6 to TRBJ2-7; 7 bases match TRBD2. Germline values: CDR1 SGHVS, CDR2 FNYEAQ. The CDR3 totals 14 residues. V lost 1 base to trimming and J lost 5 bases; unmatched junction nucleotides: 5. CDR3 protein: CASSLVSAGDEQYF. The CDR3 DNA follows: TGTGCCAGCAGCTTAGTCTCCGCGGGAGACGAGCAGTACTTC. Complete variable domain (other parts from reference TRBV7-6 and TRBJ2-7): GAGVSQSPRYKVTKRGQDVALRCDPISGHVSLYWYRQALGQGPEFLTYFNYEAQQDKSGLPNDRFSAERPEGSISTLTIQRTEQRDSAMYRCASSLVSAGDEQYFGPGTRLTVT.

The V gene is TRBV4-3, the J gene TRBJ2-2; D gene ambiguous. This CDR3 is 16 amino acids long. Germline-derived CDR1 and CDR2 are LGHNA and YSLEER. The V and J ends lost 0 bases and 0 bases respectively, with 8 bases between them. In DNA form, the CDR3 reads TGCGCCAGCAGCCAAGAGGTCAACTCGAACACCGGGGAGCTGTTTTTT. As protein: CASSQEVNSNTGELFF.

This chain uses TRBV19 with TRBJ1-5; D is undetermined. This CDR3 spans 13 amino acids. V dropped 3 bases and J dropped 9 bases, with 12 bases sitting between them. Germline lookup yields CDR1 LNHDA and CDR2 SQIVND (reference sequence). CDR3 protein: CASSMETDRPQHF. The CDR3 nucleotides read TGTGCCAGTAGTATGGAGACGGATCGGCCCCAGCATTTT.

The chain has TRBV5-6 and TRBJ1-2; D is uncertain. The ends were cut back, 3 bases at V and 7 bases at J, with 10 bases in the middle. CDR3 size: 12 residues. The germline V gene has CDR1 SGHDT and CDR2 YYEEEE. The CDR3 loop reads CASSSGWTGYTF. The DNA for the CDR3 is TGTGCCAGCAGCTCCGGTTGGACTGGCTACACCTTC.

The V call is TRBV7-9, the J call TRBJ2-3; 11 bases match TRBD2. Per the germline V gene, CDR1 is SEHNR and CDR2 is FQNEAQ (reference sequence). The CDR3 length is 18 residues. Unmatched junction bases numbered 12, after V lost 5 bases and J lost 2 bases. CDR3 in amino acids: CASSPHAGSGGATDTQYF. CDR3 sequence (DNA): TGTGCCAGCAGCCCACATGCAGGTAGCGGGGGGGCCACAGATACGCAGTATTTT.

The count of this clone is one. V usage is TRBV4-3 and J usage is TRBJ2-3, with unresolved D. Trimming cost V 0 bases and J 6 bases, with 4 bases left between them. Germline V gives CDR1 LGHNA, CDR2 YSLEER. CDR3 size: 12 residues. The CDR3 loop is CASSQEGDTQYF. CDR3 bases: TGCGCCAGCAGCCAAGAGGGGGATACGCAGTATTTT.

This clone was picked up a small number of times. This rearrangement joins TRBV28 to TRBJ1-5, with D perhaps TRBD1 (5 bases). The CDR3 loop spans 13 amino acids. With 5 bases removed from V and 5 bases from J, the gap between germline ends came to 10 bases. The germline CDR1 and CDR2 sequences are MDHEN and SYDVKM. In DNA, the CDR3 is TGTGCCAGCAGTGTCCGGACACATCAGCCCCAGCATTTT. Its translation: CASSVRTHQPQHF.

This clone is a singleton in its sample. The chain links TRBV2 to TRBJ2-1, with unresolved D. This CDR3 is 10 amino acids long. Germline V lookup: CDR1 SNHLY, CDR2 FYNNEI. Trimming pared 10 bases from V and 10 bases from J, leaving 11 bases between. This chain's CDR3 is CAIGPKEQFF. Written as DNA, the CDR3 is TGTGCCATCGGACCCAAGGAGCAGTTCTTC. The full variable domain, rest sourced from reference TRBV2 and TRBJ2-1, is EPEVTQTPSHQVTQMGQEVILRCVPISNHLYFYWYRQILGQKVEFLVSFYNNEISEKSEIFDDQFSVERPDGSNFTLKIRSTKLEDSAMYFCAIGPKEQFFGPGTRLTVL.

V and J are TRBV18 and TRBJ1-5; D unclear. The CDR3 is 13 amino acids. Trimming cost V 2 bases and J 3 bases, with 5 bases left between them. CDR1 KGHSH and CDR2 LQKENI come from the germline V gene. In DNA form, the CDR3 reads TGTGCCAGCTCACCAGGGAACAATCAGCCCCAGCATTTT. This sequence encodes CASSPGNNQPQHF. Drawing the rest from reference TRBV18 and TRBJ1-5, the complete variable domain is NAGVMQNPRHLVRRRGQEARLRCSPMKGHSHVYWYRQLPEEGLKFMVYLQKENIIDESGMPKERFSAEFPKEGPSILRIQQVVRGDSAAYFCASSPGNNQPQHFGDGTRLSIL.